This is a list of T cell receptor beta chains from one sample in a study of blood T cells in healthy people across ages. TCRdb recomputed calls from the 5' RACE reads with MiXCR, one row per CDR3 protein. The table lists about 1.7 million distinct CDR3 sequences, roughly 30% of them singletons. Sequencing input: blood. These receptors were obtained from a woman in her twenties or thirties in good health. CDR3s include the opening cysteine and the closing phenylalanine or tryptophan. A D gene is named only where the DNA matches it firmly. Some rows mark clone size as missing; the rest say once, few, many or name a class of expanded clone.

CASDRGGGRGYGYTF	TGTGCCAGCGATCGAGGAGGCGGTAGGGGCTATGGCTACACCTTC	.	.	TRBJ1-2	TRBV12-3/TRBV12-4
CASSLVSSGTGEGETQYF	TGTGCCAGCAGTTTGGTCTCTAGCGGGACGGGAGAAGGTGAGACCCAGTACTTC	.	TRBD2	TRBJ2-5	TRBV28
CASTPVPGGYEQYF	TGTGCCAGCACCCCGGTACCAGGGGGCTACGAGCAGTACTTC	many	TRBD1	TRBJ2-7	TRBV28
CASRGTGEYNEQFF	TGTGCCAGCCGAGGGACAGGAGAATACAATGAGCAGTTCTTC	many	TRBD1	TRBJ2-1	TRBV27
CASSLAMFGTGIFLAKNIQYF	TGTGCCAGCAGCTTAGCGATGTTCGGGACAGGCATATTTCTAGCCAAAAACATTCAGTACTTC	.	TRBD1	TRBJ2-4	TRBV7-8
CASSPTDRAVEKLFF	TGTGCCAGCAGCCCCACGGACAGGGCGGTCGAAAAACTGTTTTTT	few	TRBD1	TRBJ1-4	TRBV3-1
CAISEPSEPGAGDEQFF	TGTGCCATCAGTGAGCCGTCCGAACCGGGGGCGGGCGATGAGCAGTTCTTC	.	.	TRBJ2-1	TRBV10-3
CSARDMSSSYNSPLHF	TGCAGTGCTAGAGATATGAGTAGCTCCTATAATTCACCCCTCCACTTT	.	.	TRBJ1-6	TRBV20-1
CASSPRERAKNIQYF	TGTGCCAGCAGCCCCCGAGAGCGAGCCAAAAACATTCAGTACTTC	many	.	TRBJ2-4	TRBV7-2
CASSFRDTKKGKTQYF	TGTGCCAGCAGCTTCCGGGACACCAAAAAGGGGAAGACCCAGTACTTC	few	.	TRBJ2-5	TRBV5-5
CASSRETDFNYGYTF	TGTGCCAGCAGCCGGGAGACAGATTTTAACTATGGCTACACCTTC	few	.	TRBJ1-2	TRBV7-9
CASGGRNEQFF	TGTGCCAGCGGGGGCCGCAATGAGCAGTTCTTC	few	.	TRBJ2-1	TRBV2
CASRPMTGGSYEQYF	TGTGCCAGCAGACCTATGACAGGGGGCTCCTACGAGCAGTACTTC	.	TRBD1	TRBJ2-7	TRBV6-5
CSAAERGNQPQHF	TGCAGTGCTGCCGAGAGGGGCAATCAGCCCCAGCATTTT	.	.	TRBJ1-5	TRBV20-1
CSAQTGDQPQHF	TGCAGTGCACAGACAGGAGATCAGCCCCAGCATTTT	.	.	TRBJ1-5	TRBV20-1
CSARHPDTDTQYF	TGCAGTGCTAGACATCCGGACACAGATACGCAGTATTTT	.	.	TRBJ2-3	TRBV20-1
CASSRTNSAYNEQFF	TGTGCCAGCAGCCGGACTAACTCGGCCTACAATGAGCAGTTCTTC	.	.	TRBJ2-1	TRBV11-2
CASSLGDGEQYF	TGTGCCAGCAGCTTAGGGGACGGGGAGCAGTACTTC	many	.	TRBJ2-7	TRBV7-9
CASSPGTADQYF	TGTGCCAGCTCTCCCGGCACAGCGGACCAGTACTTC	.	.	TRBJ2-7	TRBV18
CASSHRKGGTEAFF	TGTGCCAGCAGCCACAGAAAAGGGGGCACTGAAGCTTTCTTT	few	.	TRBJ1-1	TRBV3-1
CASSRKSGTGVFNEKLFF	TGCGCCAGCAGCCGGAAATCCGGGACAGGGGTCTTTAATGAAAAACTGTTTTTT	.	TRBD1	TRBJ1-4	TRBV4-1
CATPTEANYGYTF	TGTGCCACTCCGACAGAGGCTAACTATGGCTACACCTTC	.	.	TRBJ1-2	TRBV7-9
CASSRYTGGELFF	TGCGCCAGCAGCCGGTACACGGGCGGGGAGCTGTTTTTT	.	.	TRBJ2-2	TRBV7-2
CASSEDRGRAGYTF	TGTGCCAGCAGTGAGGACAGGGGGCGAGCGGGCTACACCTTC	.	TRBD1	TRBJ1-2	TRBV2
CASSYEGQTYEQYF	TGTGCCAGCAGTTATGAGGGACAAACCTACGAGCAGTACTTC	many	.	TRBJ2-7	TRBV6-6
CASSLEGTAPGSYGYTF	TGCGCCAGCAGCTTGGAAGGAACGGCCCCTGGTAGCTATGGCTACACCTTC	.	.	TRBJ1-2	TRBV5-1
CASSLPAGDYEQYF	TGTGCCAGCAGCTTACCAGCGGGAGACTACGAGCAGTACTTC	few	TRBD2	TRBJ2-7	TRBV7-2
CASTGTLYEQYF	TGTGCCAGCACCGGGACACTCTACGAGCAGTACTTC	.	.	TRBJ2-7	TRBV28
CASSPQRGTSRSDTQYF	TGTGCCAGCAGCCCACAGAGGGGGACTAGCCGGTCAGATACGCAGTATTTT	.	TRBD2	TRBJ2-3	TRBV7-2
CASTGGGPYEQYF	TGTGCCAGCACTGGAGGGGGCCCTTACGAGCAGTACTTC	.	.	TRBJ2-7	TRBV6-5
CASSPEAYSNQPQHF	TGTGCCAGCAGCCCTGAGGCCTATAGCAATCAGCCCCAGCATTTT	.	.	TRBJ1-5	TRBV3-1
CASNSTGQLTYGYTF	TGTGCCAGCAACTCAACGGGACAGCTAACCTATGGCTACACCTTC	.	TRBD1	TRBJ1-2	TRBV7-9
CASSGHLTDTQYF	TGTGCCAGCAGCGGTCACCTGACAGATACGCAGTATTTT	.	.	TRBJ2-3	TRBV2